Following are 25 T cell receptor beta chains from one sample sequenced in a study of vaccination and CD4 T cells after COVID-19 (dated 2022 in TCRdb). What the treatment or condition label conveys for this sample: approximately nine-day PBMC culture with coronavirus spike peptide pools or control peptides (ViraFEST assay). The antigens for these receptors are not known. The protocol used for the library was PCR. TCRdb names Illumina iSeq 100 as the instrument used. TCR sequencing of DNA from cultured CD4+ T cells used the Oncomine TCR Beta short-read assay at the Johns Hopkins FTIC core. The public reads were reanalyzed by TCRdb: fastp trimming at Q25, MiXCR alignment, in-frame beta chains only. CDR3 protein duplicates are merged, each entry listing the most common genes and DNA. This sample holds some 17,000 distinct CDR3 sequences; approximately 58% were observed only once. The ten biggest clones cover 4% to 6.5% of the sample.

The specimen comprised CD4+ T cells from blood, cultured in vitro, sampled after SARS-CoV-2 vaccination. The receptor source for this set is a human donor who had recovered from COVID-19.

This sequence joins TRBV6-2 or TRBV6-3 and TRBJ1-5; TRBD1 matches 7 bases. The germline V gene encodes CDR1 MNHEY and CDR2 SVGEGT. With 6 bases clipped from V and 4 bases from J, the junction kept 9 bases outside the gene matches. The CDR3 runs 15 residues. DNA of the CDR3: TGTGCCAGCAGCTTTGGACAGGTCCGAAATCAGCCCCAGCATTTT. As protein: CASSFGQVRNQPQHF.

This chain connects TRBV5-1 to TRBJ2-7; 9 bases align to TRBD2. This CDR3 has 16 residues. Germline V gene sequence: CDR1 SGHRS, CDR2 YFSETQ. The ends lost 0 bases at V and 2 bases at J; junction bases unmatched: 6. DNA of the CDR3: TGCGCCAGCAGCTTGGTTCCTAGCGGGGTCCCCTACGAGCAGTACTTC. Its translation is CASSLVPSGVPYEQYF. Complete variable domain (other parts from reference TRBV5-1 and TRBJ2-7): KAGVTQTPRYLIKTRGQQVTLSCSPISGHRSVSWYQQTPGQGLQFLFEYFSETQRNKGNFPGRFSGRQFSNSRSEMNVSTLELGDSALYLCASSLVPSGVPYEQYFGPGTRLTVT.

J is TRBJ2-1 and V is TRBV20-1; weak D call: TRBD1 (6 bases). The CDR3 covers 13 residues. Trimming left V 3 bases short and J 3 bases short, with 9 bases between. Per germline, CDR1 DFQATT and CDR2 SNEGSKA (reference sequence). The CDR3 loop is CSASRTVYNEQFF. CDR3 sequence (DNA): TGCAGTGCTAGCAGGACAGTCTACAATGAGCAGTTCTTC.

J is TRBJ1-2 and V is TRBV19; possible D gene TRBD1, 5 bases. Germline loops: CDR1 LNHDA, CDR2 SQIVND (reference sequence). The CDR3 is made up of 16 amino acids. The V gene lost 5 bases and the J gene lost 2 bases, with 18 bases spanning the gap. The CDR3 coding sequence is TGTGCCAGTAGTTCTGGCCCGGGACGGAGGAACTATGGCTACACCTTC. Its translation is CASSSGPGRRNYGYTF.

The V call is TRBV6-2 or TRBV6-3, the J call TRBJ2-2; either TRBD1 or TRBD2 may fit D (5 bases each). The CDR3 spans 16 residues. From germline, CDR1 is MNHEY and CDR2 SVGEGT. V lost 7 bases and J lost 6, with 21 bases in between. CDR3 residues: CASKTESEGTPGELFF. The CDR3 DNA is TGTGCCAGCAAGACGGAGAGTGAGGGGACCCCCGGGGAGCTGTTTTTT.

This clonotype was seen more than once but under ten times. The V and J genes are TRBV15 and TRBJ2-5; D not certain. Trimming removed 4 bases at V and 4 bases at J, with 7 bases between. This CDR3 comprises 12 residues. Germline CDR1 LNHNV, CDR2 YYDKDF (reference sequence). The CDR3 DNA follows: TGTGCCACCAGCAACCTGGGAGAGACCCAGTACTTC. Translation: CATSNLGETQYF.

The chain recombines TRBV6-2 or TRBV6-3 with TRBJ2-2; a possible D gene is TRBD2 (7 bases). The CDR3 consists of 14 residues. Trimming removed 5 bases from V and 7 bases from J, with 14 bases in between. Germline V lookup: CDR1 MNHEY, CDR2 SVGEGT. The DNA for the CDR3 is TGTGCCAGCAGTCGTAGGGGGGGTAACGGGGAGCTGTTTTTT. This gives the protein CASSRRGGNGELFF.

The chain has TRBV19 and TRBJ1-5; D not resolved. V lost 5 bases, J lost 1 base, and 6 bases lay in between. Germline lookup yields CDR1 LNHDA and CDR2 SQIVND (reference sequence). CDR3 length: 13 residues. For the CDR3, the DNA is TGTGCCAGTAGTCCTGTGAGCAATCAGCCCCAGCATTTT. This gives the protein CASSPVSNQPQHF.

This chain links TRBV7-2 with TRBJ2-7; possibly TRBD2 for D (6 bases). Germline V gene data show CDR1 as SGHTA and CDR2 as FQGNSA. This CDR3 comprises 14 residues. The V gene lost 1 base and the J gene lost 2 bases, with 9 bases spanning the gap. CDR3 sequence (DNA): TGTGCCAGCAGCTTAGGCCGCGGGGCCTACGAGCAGTACTTC. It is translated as CASSLGRGAYEQYF.

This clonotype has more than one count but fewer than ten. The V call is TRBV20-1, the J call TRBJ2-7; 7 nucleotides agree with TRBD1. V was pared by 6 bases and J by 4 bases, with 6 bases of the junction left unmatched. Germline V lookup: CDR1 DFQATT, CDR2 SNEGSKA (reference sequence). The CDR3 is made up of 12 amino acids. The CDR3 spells CSARTGVYEQYF. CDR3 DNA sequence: TGCAGTGCGAGGACAGGAGTTTACGAGCAGTACTTC.

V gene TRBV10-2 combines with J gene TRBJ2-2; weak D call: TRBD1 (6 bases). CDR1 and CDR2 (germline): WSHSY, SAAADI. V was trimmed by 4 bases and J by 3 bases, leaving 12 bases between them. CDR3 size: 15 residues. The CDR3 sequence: CASSARGTDTGELFF. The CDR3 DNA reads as TGCGCCAGCAGTGCGAGGGGGACGGACACCGGGGAGCTGTTTTTT.

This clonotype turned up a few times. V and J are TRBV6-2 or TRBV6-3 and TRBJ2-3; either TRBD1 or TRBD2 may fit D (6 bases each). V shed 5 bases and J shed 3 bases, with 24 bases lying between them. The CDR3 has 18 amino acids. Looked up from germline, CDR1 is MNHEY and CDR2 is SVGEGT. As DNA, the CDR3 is TGTGCCAGCAGTCGTCCCTCGGTGGGGGGCACTGGAACAGATACGCAGTATTTT. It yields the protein CASSRPSVGGTGTDTQYF.

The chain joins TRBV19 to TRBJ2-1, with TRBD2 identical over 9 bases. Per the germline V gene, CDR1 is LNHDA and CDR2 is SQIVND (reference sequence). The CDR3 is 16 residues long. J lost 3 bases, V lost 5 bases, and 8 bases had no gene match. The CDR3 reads CASSSPPSGIYNEQFF. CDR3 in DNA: TGTGCCAGTAGTTCCCCCCCTAGCGGGATCTACAATGAGCAGTTCTTC.

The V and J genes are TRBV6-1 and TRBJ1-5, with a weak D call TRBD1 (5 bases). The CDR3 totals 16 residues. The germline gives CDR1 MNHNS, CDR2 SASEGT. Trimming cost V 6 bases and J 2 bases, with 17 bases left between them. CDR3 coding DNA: TGTGCCAGCAGGGACACCCAGGGAGGGGGCAATCAGCCCCAGCATTTT. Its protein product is CASRDTQGGGNQPQHF.

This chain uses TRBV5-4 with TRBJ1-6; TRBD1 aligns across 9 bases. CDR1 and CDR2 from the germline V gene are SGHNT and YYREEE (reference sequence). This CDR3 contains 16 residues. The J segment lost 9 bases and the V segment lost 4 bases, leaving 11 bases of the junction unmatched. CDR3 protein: CASSQKGQGFGSPLHF. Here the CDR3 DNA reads TGTGCCAGCAGCCAAAAGGGACAGGGATTTGGTTCACCCCTCCACTTT.

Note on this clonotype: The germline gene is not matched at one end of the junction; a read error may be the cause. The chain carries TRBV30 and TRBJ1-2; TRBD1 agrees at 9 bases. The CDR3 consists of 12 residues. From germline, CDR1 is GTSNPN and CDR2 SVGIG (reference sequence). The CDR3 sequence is CAWSTGTGNPSF. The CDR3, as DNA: TGTGCCTGGAGCACCGGGACAGGGAACCCCTCCTTC.

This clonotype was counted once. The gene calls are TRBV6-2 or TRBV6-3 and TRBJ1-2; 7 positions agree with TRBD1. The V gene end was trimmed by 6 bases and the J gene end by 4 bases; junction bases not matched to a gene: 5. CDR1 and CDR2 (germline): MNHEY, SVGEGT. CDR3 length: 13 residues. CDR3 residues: CASSRGTVYGYTF. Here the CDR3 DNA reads TGTGCCAGCAGCCGGGGGACAGTCTATGGCTACACCTTC.

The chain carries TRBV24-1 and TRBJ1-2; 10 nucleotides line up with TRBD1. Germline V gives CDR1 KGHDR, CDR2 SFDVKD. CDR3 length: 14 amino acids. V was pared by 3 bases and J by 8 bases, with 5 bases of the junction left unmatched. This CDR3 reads CATSDAGTGVGYTF. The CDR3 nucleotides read TGTGCCACCAGTGATGCCGGGACAGGGGTCGGCTACACCTTC.

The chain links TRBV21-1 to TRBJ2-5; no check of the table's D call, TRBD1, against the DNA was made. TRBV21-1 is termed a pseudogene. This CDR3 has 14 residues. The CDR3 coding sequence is TGTGCCAGCAGCAAACTGGACTGGGGGGAGACCCAGTACTTC. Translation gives CASSKLDWGETQYF.

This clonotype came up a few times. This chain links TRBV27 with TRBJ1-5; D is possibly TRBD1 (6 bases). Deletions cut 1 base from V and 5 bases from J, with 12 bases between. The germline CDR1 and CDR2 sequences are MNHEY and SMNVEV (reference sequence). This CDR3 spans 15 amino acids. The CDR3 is CASSLLAGADQPQHF. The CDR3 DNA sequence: TGTGCCAGCAGTTTATTGGCAGGGGCGGATCAGCCCCAGCATTTT.

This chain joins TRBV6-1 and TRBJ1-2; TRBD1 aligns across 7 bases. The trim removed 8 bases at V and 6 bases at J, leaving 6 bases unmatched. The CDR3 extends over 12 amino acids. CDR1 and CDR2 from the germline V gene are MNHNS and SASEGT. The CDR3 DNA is TGTGCCAGCCTTTCAGGGGGGGATGGCTACACCTTC. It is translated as CASLSGGDGYTF.

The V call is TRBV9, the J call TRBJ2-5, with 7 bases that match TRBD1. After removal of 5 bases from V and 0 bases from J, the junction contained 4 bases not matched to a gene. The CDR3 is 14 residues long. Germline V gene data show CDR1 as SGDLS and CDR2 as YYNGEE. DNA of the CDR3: TGTGCCAGCAGTCGTACAGGGGACCAAGAGACCCAGTACTTC. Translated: CASSRTGDQETQYF.

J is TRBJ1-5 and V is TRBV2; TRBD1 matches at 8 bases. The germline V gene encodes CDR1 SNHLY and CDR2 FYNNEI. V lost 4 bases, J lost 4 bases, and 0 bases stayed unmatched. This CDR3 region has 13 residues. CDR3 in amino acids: CASSGTGNQPQHF. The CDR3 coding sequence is TGTGCCAGCAGTGGGACAGGGAATCAGCCCCAGCATTTT. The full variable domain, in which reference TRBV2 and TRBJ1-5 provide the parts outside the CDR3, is EPEVTQTPSHQVTQMGQEVILRCVPISNHLYFYWYRQILGQKVEFLVSFYNNEISEKSEIFDDQFSVERPDGSNFTLKIRSTKLEDSAMYFCASSGTGNQPQHFGDGTRLSIL.

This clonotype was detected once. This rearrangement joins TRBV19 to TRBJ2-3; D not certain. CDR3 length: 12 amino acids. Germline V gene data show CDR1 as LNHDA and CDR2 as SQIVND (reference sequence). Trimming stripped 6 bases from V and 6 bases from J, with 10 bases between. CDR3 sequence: CASRISGDTQYF. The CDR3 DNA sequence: TGTGCCAGTAGAATCTCCGGGGATACGCAGTATTTT.

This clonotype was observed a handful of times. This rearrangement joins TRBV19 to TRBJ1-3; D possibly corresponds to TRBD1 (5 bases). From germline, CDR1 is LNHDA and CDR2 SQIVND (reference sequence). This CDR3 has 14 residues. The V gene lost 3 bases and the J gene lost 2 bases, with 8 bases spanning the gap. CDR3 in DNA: TGTGCCAGTAGTATCGTGGGACCTGGAAACACCATATATTTT. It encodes CASSIVGPGNTIYF.